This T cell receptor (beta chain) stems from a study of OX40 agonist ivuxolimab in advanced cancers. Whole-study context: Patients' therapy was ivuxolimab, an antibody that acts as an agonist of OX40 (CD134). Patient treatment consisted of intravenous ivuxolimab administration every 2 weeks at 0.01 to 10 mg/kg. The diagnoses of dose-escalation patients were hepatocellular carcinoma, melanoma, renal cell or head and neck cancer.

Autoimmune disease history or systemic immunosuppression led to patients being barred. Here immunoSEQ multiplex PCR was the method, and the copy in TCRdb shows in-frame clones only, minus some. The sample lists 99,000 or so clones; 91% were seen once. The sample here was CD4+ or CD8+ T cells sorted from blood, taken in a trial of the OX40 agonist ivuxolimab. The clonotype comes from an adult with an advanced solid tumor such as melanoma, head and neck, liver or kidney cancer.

CDR3 residues: CASSSGPLQFF. DNA of the CDR3: TGTGCCAGCAGCTCGGGGCCTCTGCAGTTCTTC. V is TRBV28 and J is TRBJ2-1; D assignment may be TRBD1 or TRBD2 (5 bases each). The CDR3 is 11 residues long. Germline CDR1 reads MDHEN; CDR2 reads SYDVKM. Trimming removed 6 bases from V and 12 bases from J, with 12 bases in between.